These 2 T cell receptor beta chains originate from one sample sequenced in a study of PD-1 blockade in classical Hodgkin lymphoma. Each and every patient relapsed after autologous stem cell transplantation, and patients got differing brentuximab vedotin exposure. Measured with immunoSEQ multiplex PCR; TCRdb has only the in-frame clones, and not every one. This repertoire shows about 150,000 clones, just under 80% found once; its top ten account for 9.2%. This sample comprised peripheral blood mononuclear cells (PBMCs), obtained before the second cycle of nivolumab. The receptors derive from a human donor with classical Hodgkin lymphoma.

In this sample, this clone turned up once. The rearrangement uses TRBV11-2 and TRBJ2-5; D might be TRBD1 or TRBD2, each matching 5 bases. From germline, CDR1 is SGHAT and CDR2 FQNNGV. The CDR3 has 15 residues. V lost 5 bases, J lost 1 base, and 14 bases lay in between. The CDR3 loop reads CASSPTGRSQETQYF. The DNA for the CDR3 is TGTGCCAGCAGCCCAACGGGGCGGTCCCAAGAGACCCAGTACTTC. Full variable domain (missing parts from reference TRBV11-2 and TRBJ2-5): EAGVAQSPRYKIIEKRQSVAFWCNPISGHATLYWYQQILGQGPKLLIQFQNNGVVDDSQLPKDRFSAERLKGVDSTLKIQPAKLEDSAVYLCASSPTGRSQETQYFGPGTRLLVL.

The chain has TRBV7-9 and TRBJ2-1; 7 bases map to TRBD2. CDR1 is SEHNR, CDR2 FQNEAQ, per germline (reference sequence). This CDR3 comprises 14 residues. Trimming cost V 7 bases and J 3 bases; bases outside gene matches: 6. In DNA form, the CDR3 reads TGTGCCAGCAACCCTAGCGGTTACTACAATGAGCAGTTCTTC. Protein: CASNPSGYYNEQFF.